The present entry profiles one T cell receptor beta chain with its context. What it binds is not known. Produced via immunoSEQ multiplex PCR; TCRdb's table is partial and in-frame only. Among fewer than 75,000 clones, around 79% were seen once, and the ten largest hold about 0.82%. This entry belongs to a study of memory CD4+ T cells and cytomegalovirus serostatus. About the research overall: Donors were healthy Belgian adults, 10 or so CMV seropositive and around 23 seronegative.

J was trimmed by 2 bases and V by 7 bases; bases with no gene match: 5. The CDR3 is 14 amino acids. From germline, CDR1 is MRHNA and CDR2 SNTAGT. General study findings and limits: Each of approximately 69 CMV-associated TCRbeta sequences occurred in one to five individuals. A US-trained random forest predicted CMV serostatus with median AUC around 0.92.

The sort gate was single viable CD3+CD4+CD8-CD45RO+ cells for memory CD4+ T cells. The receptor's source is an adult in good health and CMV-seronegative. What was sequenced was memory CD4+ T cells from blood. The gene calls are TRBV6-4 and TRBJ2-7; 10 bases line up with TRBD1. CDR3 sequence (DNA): TGTGCCAGCAAATCCGGACAGGGGGCCTACGAGCAGTACTTC. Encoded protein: CASKSGQGAYEQYF.